This TCR beta chain was captured in a study of T cells in localized non-small cell lung cancer (dated by TCRdb to about 2020). Turning to the overall study: The study examined T cell repertoires in 200 to 300 patients with early-stage NSCLC and compared tumors with uninvolved tumor-adjacent lungs. The cohort comprised 200 to 300 treatment-naïve NSCLC patients with resected, localized lung tumors. Of the NSCLC patients, roughly 130 were male and 107 were female, and the mean age was about 69 years.

Remarks on this clone: Its antigen is still unknown. Per-nucleotide qualities are absent, and no much larger clonotype sits a single base away.

TCR beta CDR3 regions were sequenced from DNA using the immunoSEQ Assay. The authors' pipeline ran thus. To compute T cell density, TCR beta template counts were normalized to usable DNA, which was estimated by amplifying housekeeping genes. Richness was estimated using the preseqR package, with extrapolation to 400,000 templates for PBMC samples and to 120,000 templates for tissue samples. Clonality was taken to be one minus Pielou's evenness. Tissue-enriched TCRs were identified through differential abundance testing performed on productive amino-acid clonotypes, with a minimum total count of 5 and an alpha of 0.1. The Jaccard Index and the Morisita Overlap Index were used to quantify repertoire overlap between compartments. GLIPH grouped TCR beta CDR3s together with public tetramer-defined viral CDR3s, and a viral motif had to include at least three viral sequences and show V-gene enrichment. TCRdb provides this immuneACCESS table in a form limited to in-frame rearrangements. Some clones are lacking; in checked studies, under half of them reflect an unresolved V gene, and why the rest are absent is not known. Clone size and V and J calls were adopted from that table, with D and trimming inferred from the DNA. Across this sample there are fewer than 15,000 clones, with approximately 88% seen only once. Of the sample, over 25% falls within the top ten clones.

At diagnosis, peripheral blood, uninvolved tumor-adjacent lung and tumor were collected and stored as a combination of fresh-frozen and FFPE material. For TCR repertoire profiling, the blood samples were analyzed as peripheral blood mononuclear cells. The investigation overall reported the following: Of the top 100 tumor clones, a median of approximately 60 were detected in paired uninvolved adjacent lung; roughly 26 were also among that lung's top 100. Multi-region tumor sequencing was not performed, so intratumor heterogeneity could not be excluded. Because of the exploratory design, TCR variables were selected using unadjusted p-values without false-discovery rate correction. Longer overall survival was associated with higher blood T cell density, whereas shorter survival was associated with higher adjacent-lung clonality. Uninvolved tumor-adjacent lung showed the highest T cell clonality, higher than tumor, which suggests more focused antigenic responses in the uninvolved tumor-adjacent lung.

From the germline V gene, CDR1 is SQVTM and CDR2 is ANQGSEA. Ends trimmed: V by 6 bases, J by 0 bases; bases unmatched to a gene: 4. From cysteine to phenylalanine, the CDR3 is 14 amino acids long. Only the CDR3 region is kept as DNA, spanning 42 bases read in frame from base 1. The TCR comes from a male donor aged 60 or over with stage I squamous cell lung carcinoma. The sequencing here drew on peripheral blood, taken before any cancer treatment. The chain is made from TRBV29-1 and TRBJ2-3, with 9 bases in between that match TRBD1. The bases read TGCAGCGTACAGGGGGCGTCCAGCACAGATACGCAGTATTTT. Its translation reads: CSVQGASSTDTQYF.